A selection of T cell receptor beta chains follows, all from one sample in a study of cytomegalovirus exposure and HLA in healthy donors. Produced via immunoSEQ multiplex PCR; TCRdb's table is partial and in-frame only. The sample lists about 200,000 clones, 75% to 90% occurring once. Sequencing input: PBMCs. These receptors all stem from a woman in her thirties or forties in good health and CMV-seronegative. Each CDR3 is given with its conserved first and last residue. Fields, in order: V gene, J gene, clone size, D gene, CDR3 DNA, CDR3 protein. A D gene is named only where the DNA matches it firmly. For some rows the clone size is stated as once, few or many, or as a class when expanded; others skip it.

V gene: TRBV11-2
J gene: TRBJ2-7
clone size: .
D gene: .
CDR3 DNA: TGTGCCAGCAGCTTTGACAGCTCTTTTCCCTACGAGCAGTACTTC
CDR3 protein: CASSFDSSFPYEQYF

V gene: TRBV28
J gene: TRBJ2-2
clone size: .
D gene: .
CDR3 DNA: TGTGCCAGCAGTTTCCCGATGCCCAGCGCCGGGGAGCTGTTTTTT
CDR3 protein: CASSFPMPSAGELFF

V gene: TRBV6-1
J gene: TRBJ1-5
clone size: few
D gene: .
CDR3 DNA: TGTGCCAGCAGTGAAGGGGCCGGCAATCAGCCCCAGCATTTT
CDR3 protein: CASSEGAGNQPQHF

V gene: TRBV6-4
J gene: TRBJ2-7
clone size: .
D gene: .
CDR3 DNA: TGTGCCAGCAGCGCCCTAGAGGGCTACGAGCAGTACTTC
CDR3 protein: CASSALEGYEQYF

V gene: TRBV11-2
J gene: TRBJ2-7
clone size: .
D gene: TRBD2
CDR3 DNA: TGTGCCAGCAGCTTGAGCACCTCGCGGGAGCGGCAGTACTTC
CDR3 protein: CASSLSTSRERQYF

V gene: TRBV5-4
J gene: TRBJ2-5
clone size: .
D gene: .
CDR3 DNA: TGTGCCAGCAGCTTTTTAAGGGAGGAGACCCAGTACTTC
CDR3 protein: CASSFLREETQYF

V gene: TRBV5-1
J gene: TRBJ1-3
clone size: .
D gene: .
CDR3 DNA: TGCGCCAGCAGCAATAACCCTACCTCTGGAAACACCATATATTTT
CDR3 protein: CASSNNPTSGNTIYF

V gene: TRBV4-1
J gene: TRBJ2-1
clone size: .
D gene: .
CDR3 DNA: TGCGCCAGCAGCTGGAGGGACAGCTCCTACAATGAGCAGTTCTTC
CDR3 protein: CASSWRDSSYNEQFF

V gene: TRBV30
J gene: TRBJ1-2
clone size: .
D gene: .
CDR3 DNA: TGTGCCTGGAGCATCCCGGGGGGATGGGGCTACACCTTC
CDR3 protein: CAWSIPGGWGYTF

V gene: TRBV11-2
J gene: TRBJ2-5
clone size: .
D gene: .
CDR3 DNA: TGTGCCAGCAGCCGAGCAGGTGAAGAGACCCAGTACTTC
CDR3 protein: CASSRAGEETQYF

V gene: TRBV4-1
J gene: TRBJ2-1
clone size: .
D gene: TRBD2
CDR3 DNA: TGCGCCAGTAGACTAGCGGGAGGGCTCCTTCTATACAACGAGCAGTTCTTC
CDR3 protein: CASRLAGGLLLYNEQFF

V gene: TRBV10-3
J gene: TRBJ2-1
clone size: few
D gene: TRBD2
CDR3 DNA: TGTGCCATCAGCTTGGGACTAGCGGGAGGGCCTACTTGGTTTGAGCAGTTCTTC
CDR3 protein: CAISLGLAGGPTWFEQFF

V gene: TRBV15
J gene: TRBJ2-2
clone size: .
D gene: .
CDR3 DNA: TGTGCCACCAGCAGAGTAGGGGCAGACGGGGAGCTGTTTTTT
CDR3 protein: CATSRVGADGELFF

V gene: TRBV27
J gene: TRBJ2-1
clone size: .
D gene: .
CDR3 DNA: TGTGCCAGCAGTCCCTCAGGGCTGGCGCCGTTGTTGAATGAGCAGTTCTTC
CDR3 protein: CASSPSGLAPLLNEQFF

V gene: TRBV4-1
J gene: TRBJ2-1
clone size: .
D gene: TRBD2
CDR3 DNA: TGCGCCAGCGGGGGACTAGCAGGCAATGAGCAGTTCTTC
CDR3 protein: CASGGLAGNEQFF

V gene: TRBV7-2
J gene: TRBJ2-5
clone size: .
D gene: TRBD2
CDR3 DNA: TGTGCCAGCAGCCCAACTAGCGCCTACCAAGAGACCCAGTACTTC
CDR3 protein: CASSPTSAYQETQYF

V gene: TRBV9
J gene: TRBJ2-5
clone size: .
D gene: .
CDR3 DNA: TGTGCCAGCAGCGTATCCGCCGTCGGTCAAGAGACCCAGTACTTC
CDR3 protein: CASSVSAVGQETQYF

V gene: TRBV4-1
J gene: TRBJ2-1
clone size: .
D gene: .
CDR3 DNA: TGCGCCAGCAGCCAAGAGACCCCAGGCGGCGGGGTCTACAATGAGCAGTTCTTC
CDR3 protein: CASSQETPGGGVYNEQFF

V gene: TRBV19
J gene: TRBJ2-4
clone size: .
D gene: .
CDR3 DNA: TGTGCCAGTAGTCCCCGGGGGTTAGGAAACATTCAGTACTTC
CDR3 protein: CASSPRGLGNIQYF

V gene: TRBV27
J gene: TRBJ1-2
clone size: .
D gene: .
CDR3 DNA: TGTGCCAGCAGACCCTGGGGGGGATTTAACTATGGCTACACCTTC
CDR3 protein: CASRPWGGFNYGYTF

V gene: TRBV2
J gene: TRBJ2-7
clone size: .
D gene: .
CDR3 DNA: TGTGCCAGCAACCGAGCCTACGAGCAGTACTTC
CDR3 protein: CASNRAYEQYF

V gene: TRBV7-2
J gene: TRBJ1-1
clone size: .
D gene: .
CDR3 DNA: TGTGCCAGCAGCCCGAGACGAGGTATTGAAGCTTTCTTT
CDR3 protein: CASSPRRGIEAFF

V gene: TRBV6-6
J gene: TRBJ2-7
clone size: .
D gene: .
CDR3 DNA: TGTGCCAGCAGTTACTCGAGGGACTTTACCTACGAGCAGTACTTC
CDR3 protein: CASSYSRDFTYEQYF

V gene: TRBV15
J gene: TRBJ2-5
clone size: .
D gene: TRBD1
CDR3 DNA: TGTGCCACCAGCACCCGACAGGGGATACAAGAGACCCAGTACTTC
CDR3 protein: CATSTRQGIQETQYF

V gene: TRBV4-1
J gene: TRBJ1-1
clone size: .
D gene: TRBD1
CDR3 DNA: TGCGCCAGCAGCCAAAGGTCGACAGGGAGGAACACTGAAGCTTTCTTT
CDR3 protein: CASSQRSTGRNTEAFF

V gene: TRBV30
J gene: TRBJ2-1
clone size: .
D gene: TRBD2
CDR3 DNA: TGTGCCTGGAGCAAAGCGGGGGGGGAGCAGTTCTTC
CDR3 protein: CAWSKAGGEQFF

V gene: TRBV6-6
J gene: TRBJ1-5
clone size: .
D gene: .
CDR3 DNA: TGTGCCAGCAGTTACTCCCCGGGGAGTGGTCAGCCCCAGCATTTT
CDR3 protein: CASSYSPGSGQPQHF

V gene: TRBV7-9
J gene: TRBJ2-5
clone size: .
D gene: .
CDR3 DNA: TGTGCCAGCAGCTTAAGTGGCGGGCAGTACTTC
CDR3 protein: CASSLSGGQYF

V gene: TRBV7-8
J gene: TRBJ2-2
clone size: few
D gene: .
CDR3 DNA: TGTGCCAGCAGCTTAGAAGGCAGGGTGGCGAACACCGGGGAGCTGTTTTTT
CDR3 protein: CASSLEGRVANTGELFF

V gene: TRBV19
J gene: TRBJ2-5
clone size: .
D gene: TRBD2
CDR3 DNA: TGTGCCAGTAGTATAGGGACTAGATCTTCGAAGACCCAGTACTTC
CDR3 protein: CASSIGTRSSKTQYF

V gene: TRBV11-2
J gene: TRBJ2-3
clone size: .
D gene: TRBD2
CDR3 DNA: TGTGCCAGCAGCGAGAGCCCGGGACTAACCCCCGGTACGCAGTATTTT
CDR3 protein: CASSESPGLTPGTQYF

V gene: TRBV5-1
J gene: TRBJ2-2
clone size: .
D gene: TRBD1
CDR3 DNA: TGCGCCAGCAGCTTGGGGACAGGGGGTACGTTCGGGGAGCTGTTTTTT
CDR3 protein: CASSLGTGGTFGELFF

V gene: TRBV7-9
J gene: TRBJ2-7
clone size: .
D gene: TRBD1
CDR3 DNA: TGTGCCAGCAGCTTAGCGGGCAGGGGGCTCAACGAGCAGTACTTC
CDR3 protein: CASSLAGRGLNEQYF

V gene: TRBV4-1
J gene: TRBJ1-4
clone size: once
D gene: TRBD1
CDR3 DNA: TGCGCCAGCAGCCCGGGACAGCGAAATGAAAAACTGTTTTTT
CDR3 protein: CASSPGQRNEKLFF

V gene: TRBV27
J gene: TRBJ1-2
clone size: .
D gene: .
CDR3 DNA: TGTGCCAGCAGCTACACAGTTGACTATGGCTACACCTTC
CDR3 protein: CASSYTVDYGYTF

V gene: TRBV9
J gene: TRBJ2-3
clone size: .
D gene: .
CDR3 DNA: TGTGCCAGCAGCGTAGCCTACACAGATACGCAGTATTTT
CDR3 protein: CASSVAYTDTQYF

V gene: TRBV19
J gene: TRBJ1-1
clone size: .
D gene: .
CDR3 DNA: TGTGCCAGTAGAGGGGATTACACTGAAGCTTTCTTT
CDR3 protein: CASRGDYTEAFF

V gene: TRBV4-2
J gene: TRBJ1-1
clone size: .
D gene: .
CDR3 DNA: TGTGCCAGCAGCCAAGCACAGGGTTGGACGAACACTGAAGCTTTCTTT
CDR3 protein: CASSQAQGWTNTEAFF

V gene: TRBV5-1
J gene: TRBJ2-1
clone size: .
D gene: .
CDR3 DNA: TGCGCCAGCAGCCGGGACTCTTACAATGAGCAGTTCTTC
CDR3 protein: CASSRDSYNEQFF

V gene: TRBV11-2
J gene: TRBJ2-7
clone size: .
D gene: TRBD2
CDR3 DNA: TGTGCCAGCAGCTTAGCCCCCCGGGAGGGCTACGAGCAGTACTTC
CDR3 protein: CASSLAPREGYEQYF

V gene: TRBV18
J gene: TRBJ2-5
clone size: .
D gene: TRBD1
CDR3 DNA: TGTGCCAGCTCACCGGGACAGGGTAGCACCCAGTACTTC
CDR3 protein: CASSPGQGSTQYF

V gene: TRBV6-5
J gene: TRBJ2-7
clone size: .
D gene: .
CDR3 DNA: TGTGCCAGCAGTTACAGGGGAAGAGCCTACGAGCAGTACTTC
CDR3 protein: CASSYRGRAYEQYF

V gene: TRBV18
J gene: TRBJ2-7
clone size: .
D gene: TRBD2
CDR3 DNA: TGTGCCAGCTCACAGGGACTAGCGGCCCCGGAGCAGTACTTC
CDR3 protein: CASSQGLAAPEQYF

V gene: TRBV11-2
J gene: TRBJ2-7
clone size: .
D gene: TRBD1
CDR3 DNA: TGTGCCAGCAGCTTAACGACAGGGTACTCCTACGAGCAGTACTTC
CDR3 protein: CASSLTTGYSYEQYF

V gene: TRBV7-9
J gene: TRBJ2-7
clone size: .
D gene: TRBD2
CDR3 DNA: TGTTCCAGCAGCTTATTTTTTAGTGGGCGGGAGGGCCACGAGCAGTACTTC
CDR3 protein: CSSSLFFSGREGHEQYF

V gene: TRBV18
J gene: TRBJ1-5
clone size: .
D gene: TRBD1
CDR3 DNA: TGTGCCAGCTCACCACAGGACAGGGCCAATCAGCCCCAGCATTTT
CDR3 protein: CASSPQDRANQPQHF

V gene: TRBV5-1
J gene: TRBJ1-6
clone size: few
D gene: TRBD1
CDR3 DNA: TGCGCCAGCAGCCCCCGTATAGGACAGGGCAGTTCACCCCTCCACTTT
CDR3 protein: CASSPRIGQGSSPLHF

V gene: TRBV29-1
J gene: TRBJ2-7
clone size: .
D gene: TRBD2
CDR3 DNA: TGCAGCGTCCTCCTGAGCGGGGGCTCCTACGAGCAGTACTTC
CDR3 protein: CSVLLSGGSYEQYF

V gene: TRBV6-5
J gene: TRBJ2-7
clone size: .
D gene: .
CDR3 DNA: TGTGCCAGCAACCGTGCAGATACCTACGAGCAGTACTTC
CDR3 protein: CASNRADTYEQYF

V gene: TRBV5-1
J gene: TRBJ1-2
clone size: .
D gene: TRBD1
CDR3 DNA: TGCGCCAGCAGCTTTGGGGCCTCGGGGACAGACTATGGCTACACCTTC
CDR3 protein: CASSFGASGTDYGYTF

V gene: TRBV13
J gene: TRBJ2-1
clone size: once
D gene: TRBD2
CDR3 DNA: TGTGCCAGCAGCCCCGGACTAGCGGGAGGGGATGAGCAGTTCTTC
CDR3 protein: CASSPGLAGGDEQFF

V gene: TRBV2
J gene: TRBJ2-1
clone size: once
D gene: TRBD2
CDR3 DNA: TGTGCCAGCAGTGTATGGGGACTAGCAGGGGGGGAGTTCTTC
CDR3 protein: CASSVWGLAGGEFF

V gene: TRBV6-6
J gene: TRBJ2-7
clone size: .
D gene: .
CDR3 DNA: TGTGCCAGCAGAGCCCGGGAGCCTCGCTCCTACGAGCAGTACTTC
CDR3 protein: CASRAREPRSYEQYF

V gene: TRBV19
J gene: TRBJ2-7
clone size: .
D gene: .
CDR3 DNA: TGTGCCAGTAGTACCTTCGGGAGTATCTACGAGCAGTACTTC
CDR3 protein: CASSTFGSIYEQYF